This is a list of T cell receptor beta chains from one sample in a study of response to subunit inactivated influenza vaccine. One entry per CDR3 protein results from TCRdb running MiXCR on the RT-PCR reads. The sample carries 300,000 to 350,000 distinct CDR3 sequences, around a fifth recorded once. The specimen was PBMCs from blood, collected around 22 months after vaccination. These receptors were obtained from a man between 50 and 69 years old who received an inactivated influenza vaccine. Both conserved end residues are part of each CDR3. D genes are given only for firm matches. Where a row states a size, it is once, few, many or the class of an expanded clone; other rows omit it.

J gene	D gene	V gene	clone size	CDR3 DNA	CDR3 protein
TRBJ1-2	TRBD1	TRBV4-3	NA	TGCGCCAGCAGTCGACAGGGTTTTTCTGACTATGGCTACACCTTC	CASSRQGFSDYGYTF
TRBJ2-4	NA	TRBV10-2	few	TGCGCCAGCTCGCCCGGGGGGCTAGCCAAAAACATTCAGTACTTC	CASSPGGLAKNIQYF
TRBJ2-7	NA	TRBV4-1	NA	TGCGCCAGCAGCCAAGTCATTGGGCCCAGAAACGAGCAGTACTTC	CASSQVIGPRNEQYF
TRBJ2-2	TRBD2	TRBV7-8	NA	TGTGCCAGCAGTCCTAGCGGGAGCGGCACCGGGGAGCTGTTTTTT	CASSPSGSGTGELFF
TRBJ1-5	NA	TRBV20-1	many	TGCAGTGCTAGAACAGGGAACAATCAGCCCCAGCATTTT	CSARTGNNQPQHF
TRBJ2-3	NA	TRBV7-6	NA	TGTGCCAGCAGTATGTCGGGGGACACAGATACGCAGTATTTT	CASSMSGDTDTQYF
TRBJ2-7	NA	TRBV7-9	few	TGTGCCAGCAGCTCGGACAGACCCTCCTACGAGCAGTACTTC	CASSSDRPSYEQYF
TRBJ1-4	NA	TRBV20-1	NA	TGCAGTGCTAGAGATCCCGGTGGTCTGTTTTTT	CSARDPGGLFF
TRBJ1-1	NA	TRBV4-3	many	TGCGCCAGCAGCCAGGGGGGGAACTTGGGCACTGAAGCTTTCTTT	CASSQGGNLGTEAFF
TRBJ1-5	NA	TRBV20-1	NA	TGCAGTACCGTCGTGGGCAATCAGCCCCAGCATTTT	CSTVVGNQPQHF
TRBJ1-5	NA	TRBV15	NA	TGTGCCACCAGCAGAGAACAGCATAGCAATCAGCCCCAGCATTTT	CATSREQHSNQPQHF
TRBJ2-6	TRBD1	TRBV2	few	TGTGCCAGCAGTCCTTATCCGACAGGGGTGATCTCTGGGGCCAACGTCCTGACTTTC	CASSPYPTGVISGANVLTF
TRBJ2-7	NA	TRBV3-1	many	TGTGCCAGCAGCCAAGTTGACGAGCAGTACTTC	CASSQVDEQYF
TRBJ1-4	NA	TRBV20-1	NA	TGCAGTGCTAGAGTAGAACTTGTTGAAAAACTGTTTTTT	CSARVELVEKLFF
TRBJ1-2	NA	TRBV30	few	TGTGCCTGGAGTGCCCCAAGAGGCTACACCTTC	CAWSAPRGYTF
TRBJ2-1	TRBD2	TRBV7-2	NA	TGTGCCAGCAGCCTATCACTAGCGGTGCCATACAATGAGCAGTTCTTC	CASSLSLAVPYNEQFF
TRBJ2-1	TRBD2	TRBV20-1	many	TGCAGTGCTAGAGGGTTGTTAGCGGGGGCCTCCTACAATGAGCAGTTCTTC	CSARGLLAGASYNEQFF
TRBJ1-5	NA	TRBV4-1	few	TGCGCCAGCCGGTTGAGACAGCGTGATACCAATCAGCCCCAGCATTTT	CASRLRQRDTNQPQHF
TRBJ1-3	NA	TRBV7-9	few	TGTGCCAGCAGCCGAAGAGGACAGCCACTGTCTGGAAACACCATATATTTT	CASSRRGQPLSGNTIYF
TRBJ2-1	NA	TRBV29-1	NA	TGCAGCGTTGAAGATCTTTGGACTGAATCCTACAATGAGCAGTTCTTC	CSVEDLWTESYNEQFF
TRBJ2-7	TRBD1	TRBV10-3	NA	TGTGCCATCAGTGAAACGACAGGGGTCTACGAGCAGTACTTC	CAISETTGVYEQYF
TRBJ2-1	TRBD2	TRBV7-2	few	TGTGCCAGCAGCTTAGGGACTAGCAGAAACAATGAGCAGTTCTTC	CASSLGTSRNNEQFF
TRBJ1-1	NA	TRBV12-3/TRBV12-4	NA	TGTGCCAGCAGTTTAAAGGGGATGAACACTGAAGCTTTCTTT	CASSLKGMNTEAFF
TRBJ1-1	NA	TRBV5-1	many	TGCGCCAGCAGCAGGTCAGCTCAATACATCATGAACACTGAAGCTTTCTTT	CASSRSAQYIMNTEAFF
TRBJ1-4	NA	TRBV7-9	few	TGTGCCAGCAGCGAGGGCCTGGTGCTGTTTTTT	CASSEGLVLFF
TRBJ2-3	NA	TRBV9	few	TGTGCCAGCAGCGCCCCCACCCCACAGGAGGCGCAGTATTTT	CASSAPTPQEAQYF
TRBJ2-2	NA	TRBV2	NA	TGTGCCAGCAGTAAGACTAGGTTCACCGGGGAGCTGTTTTTT	CASSKTRFTGELFF
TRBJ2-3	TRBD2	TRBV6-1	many	TGTGCCAGCAGTGACGCAGGGATGGGCGGGAGAAATACGCAGTATTTT	CASSDAGMGGRNTQYF
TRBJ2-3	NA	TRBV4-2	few	TGTGCCAGCAGCCAAGAGGCCGGGCCTGGCACAGATACGCAGTATTTT	CASSQEAGPGTDTQYF
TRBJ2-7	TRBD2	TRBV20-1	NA	TGCAGTGCTAGGACTAGCGGGAGCTCCTACGAGCAGTACTTC	CSARTSGSSYEQYF
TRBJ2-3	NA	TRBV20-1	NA	TGCAGTGCTAGAGTCAGCAAGCGGGCTAGCACAGATACGCAGTATTTT	CSARVSKRASTDTQYF
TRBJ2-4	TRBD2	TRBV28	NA	TGTGCCAGCGCACCCGGGACTAGCGGTTCTATTCAGTACTTC	CASAPGTSGSIQYF
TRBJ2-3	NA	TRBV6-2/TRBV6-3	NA	TGTGCCAGCAGCCTGGGATCCCATACGCAGTATTTT	CASSLGSHTQYF
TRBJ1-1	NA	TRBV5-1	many	TGCGCCAGCAGCTTGGTAGGCGGCCTGAACACTGAAGCTTTCTTT	CASSLVGGLNTEAFF
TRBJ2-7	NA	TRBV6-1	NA	TGTGCCAGCAGTAAAACAGGGAGAAAGGGATACGAGCAGTACTTC	CASSKTGRKGYEQYF
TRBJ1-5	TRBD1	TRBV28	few	TGTGCCGTCAGGCGGGGACAGGGCAATCAGCCCCAGCATTTT	CAVRRGQGNQPQHF
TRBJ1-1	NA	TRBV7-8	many	TGTGCCAGCAGCTTAGTGGCGAACACTGAAGCTTTCTTT	CASSLVANTEAFF
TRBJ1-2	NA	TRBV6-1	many	TGTGCCAGCAGTGAACGGGGGGCCCTTAACTATGGCTACACCTTC	CASSERGALNYGYTF
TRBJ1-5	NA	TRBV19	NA	TGTGCCAGTAGTATGGAGGAGGGTATCGGCAATCAGCCCCAGCATTTT	CASSMEEGIGNQPQHF
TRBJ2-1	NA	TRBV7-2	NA	TGTGCCAGCAGCATCGCGCCTAGTGTACAGGAGCAGTTCTTC	CASSIAPSVQEQFF